The 17 T cell receptor beta chains reported below all come from one sample, sequenced in a study of blood T cell repertoires in COVID-19. Produced via immunoSEQ multiplex PCR; TCRdb's table is partial and in-frame only. The sample contains about 64,000 clones, about 88% of which appear only once. Material for sequencing was PBMCs or T cells enriched from blood (not recorded which). The receptors shown here come from a middle-aged woman who had recovered from COVID-19.

This clone was seen a handful of times. V gene TRBV13 combines with J gene TRBJ2-2, with TRBD1 matching over 10 bases. Trimming at V came to 9 bases and at J to 4 bases, leaving 5 bases not matched to a gene. This CDR3 spans 14 amino acids. Germline V lookup: CDR1 PRHDT, CDR2 FYEKMQ (reference sequence). CDR3 sequence: CASAWTGGTGELFF. The CDR3 nucleotides are TGTGCCAGTGCCTGGACAGGGGGCACCGGGGAGCTGTTTTTT.

This clone has only a few counts. The CDR3 coding sequence is TGTGCCAGTAGTAACGGACAGACTAATTCACCCCTCCACTTT. Translating gives CASSNGQTNSPLHF. The chain couples TRBV19 to TRBJ1-6, with D perhaps TRBD1 (6 bases). This CDR3 is 14 amino acids long. Trimming shortened V by 4 bases and J by 6 bases, and 10 bases separated the two germline ends. Germline CDR1 and CDR2: LNHDA and SQIVND (reference sequence).

J is TRBJ2-1 and V is TRBV12-3 or TRBV12-4, with a weak D call TRBD1 (5 bases). The CDR3 length is 11 residues. V dropped 9 bases and J dropped 8 bases, with 11 bases sitting between them. Written as DNA, the CDR3 is TGTGCCAGTACCCTAGGGGATGAGCAGTTCTTC. Translating gives CASTLGDEQFF.

The CDR3 protein is CASSILGGGVGDTQYF. CDR3 bases: TGTGCCAGTAGTATCCTTGGCGGGGGGGTCGGTGATACGCAGTATTTT. The J gene is TRBJ2-3, the V gene TRBV19; TRBD2 agrees at 9 bases. This CDR3 is 16 amino acids long. Germline CDR1 reads LNHDA; CDR2 reads SQIVND (reference sequence). J lost 6 bases, V lost 3 bases, and 10 bases had no gene match.

This rearrangement joins TRBV7-6 to TRBJ1-1; no definite D call. V lost 5 bases, J lost 1 base, and 8 bases lay in between. The CDR3 covers 13 residues. CDR1 and CDR2 from the germline V gene are SGHVS and FNYEAQ. The CDR3 DNA reads TGTGCCAGCAGCCTTGACACGAACACTGAAGCTTTCTTT. Its protein is CASSLDTNTEAFF.

This clone was detected only once. The rearrangement links TRBV18 to TRBJ1-3; unclear D gene. CDR1 and CDR2 from the germline V gene are KGHSH and LQKENI. Trimming took 3 bases from V and 0 from J, leaving 9 bases between them. The CDR3 runs to 15 residues. The chain's CDR3 is CASSPAGSSGNTIYF. The CDR3 region has the DNA TGTGCCAGCTCACCCGCGGGGAGCTCTGGAAACACCATATATTTT.

V usage is TRBV9 and J usage is TRBJ2-2; 10 nucleotides agree with TRBD2. Germline loops: CDR1 SGDLS, CDR2 YYNGEE. The CDR3 runs to 17 residues. Trimming removed 2 bases from V and 4 bases from J; junction bases left unmatched: 8. The CDR3 nucleotides are TGTGCCAGCAGCGTTGAAGCGGGGGGGCCGGGCACCGGGGAGCTGTTTTTT. This sequence encodes CASSVEAGGPGTGELFF.

The rearrangement joins TRBV5-1 to TRBJ2-3; D remains unclear. The length of the CDR3 is 14 residues. With 4 bases removed from V and 2 bases from J, the gap between germline ends came to 11 bases. CDR1 is SGHRS and CDR2 is YFSETQ in the germline V gene. Written as DNA, the CDR3 is TGCGCCAGCAGCGATCCGGGTTCCACAGATACGCAGTATTTT. Translated: CASSDPGSTDTQYF.

This chain uses TRBV2 with TRBJ2-2; D possibly corresponds to TRBD2 (6 bases). Looked up from germline, CDR1 is SNHLY and CDR2 is FYNNEI. The CDR3 is 15 residues long. Trimming cost V 1 base and J 6 bases, with 12 bases left between them. CDR3 protein: CASSEVGTFAGELFF. DNA for the CDR3: TGTGCCAGCAGTGAAGTTGGGACTTTCGCCGGGGAGCTGTTTTTT.

CDR3 region: CASSYGTGGDEQYF. The CDR3 region has the DNA TGTGCCAGCTCGTACGGGACAGGGGGCGACGAGCAGTACTTC. The chain is built from TRBV6-5 and TRBJ2-7; 12 bases are shared with TRBD1. The germline CDR1 and CDR2 sequences are MNHEY and SVGAGI. V was clipped by 8 bases and J by 5 bases; unmatched bases: 7. The CDR3 totals 14 residues.

Here the CDR3 reads CASSQDSLGQGNRRKTQYF. CDR3 DNA: TGTGCCAGCAGCCAAGACTCTTTGGGACAGGGGAATCGGCGGAAGACCCAGTACTTC. The chain carries TRBV14 and TRBJ2-5, with 10 bases fitting TRBD1. V dropped 0 bases and J dropped 6; count of bases not matched to a gene: 16. This CDR3 spans 19 amino acids. The germline CDR1 and CDR2 sequences are SGHDN and FVKESK.

The CDR3 reads CASSQSVAGTYEQYF. DNA for the CDR3: TGTGCCAGCAGCCAATCGGTAGCGGGGACCTACGAGCAGTACTTC. The genes are TRBV4-2 and TRBJ2-7; 8 nucleotides align to TRBD2. Germline V lookup: CDR1 LGHNA, CDR2 YNFKEQ. The junction had 5 bases not matched to a gene; V was cut back by 2 bases and J by 2 bases. There are 15 residues in the CDR3.

The CDR3 here is CASSPLDTQYF. The CDR3, as DNA: TGTGCCAGCAGCCCCTTAGATACGCAGTATTTT. The chain links TRBV12-3 or TRBV12-4 to TRBJ2-3; D remains unclear. This CDR3 is built from 11 residues. V was cut by 6 bases and J by 5 bases, with 6 bases left in between.

V gene TRBV4-1 combines with J gene TRBJ1-1, with a weak D call TRBD1 (6 bases). Germline V gene sequence: CDR1 MGHRA, CDR2 YSYEKL. Trimming took 8 bases from V and 3 from J, leaving 13 bases between them. This CDR3 region has 13 residues. CDR3 coding DNA: TGCGCCAGCTGGGGGCCGGTGGACACTGAAGCTTTCTTT. Encoded protein: CASWGPVDTEAFF.

The chain joins TRBV4-1 to TRBJ2-7, with TRBD1 matching over 12 bases. The V and J ends lost 1 base and 6 bases, in that order; junction bases with no gene match: 1. Germline CDR1 MGHRA, CDR2 YSYEKL. CDR3 length: 14 amino acids. This chain's CDR3 is CASSQGGQGAEQYF. The CDR3 nucleotides are TGCGCCAGCAGCCAAGGGGGACAGGGGGCCGAGCAGTACTTC.

The chain uses TRBV29-1 and TRBJ2-7; D is perhaps TRBD1 (5 bases). This CDR3 contains 12 residues. The germline V gene encodes CDR1 SQVTM and CDR2 ANQGSEA. Deletions cut 0 bases from V and 5 bases from J, with 8 bases between. CDR3 sequence reads: CSVEEGRDEQYF. The DNA of the CDR3 is TGCAGCGTTGAAGAGGGCAGGGACGAGCAGTACTTC.

The J gene is TRBJ1-4, the V gene TRBV19, with 9 bases fitting TRBD1. V lost 4 bases and J lost 8; bases outside the gene matches: 5. In germline, CDR1 is LNHDA, CDR2 SQIVND (reference sequence). This CDR3 has 14 amino acids. The CDR3 DNA follows: TGTGCCAGTAGTAAAACGGACAGGGGAGAAAAACTGTTTTTT. This sequence encodes CASSKTDRGEKLFF.